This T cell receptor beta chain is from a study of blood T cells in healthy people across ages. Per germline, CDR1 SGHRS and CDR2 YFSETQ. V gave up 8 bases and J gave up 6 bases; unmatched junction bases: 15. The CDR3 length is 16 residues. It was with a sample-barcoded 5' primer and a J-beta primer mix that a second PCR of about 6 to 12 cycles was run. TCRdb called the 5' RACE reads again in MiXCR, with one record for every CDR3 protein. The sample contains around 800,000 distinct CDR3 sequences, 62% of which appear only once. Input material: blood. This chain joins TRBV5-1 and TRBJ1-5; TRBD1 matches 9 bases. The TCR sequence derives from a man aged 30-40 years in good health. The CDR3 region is CASLDRGRILGQPQHF. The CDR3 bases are TGCGCCAGTCTAGACAGGGGGAGAATCCTAGGTCAGCCCCAGCATTTT.